The next 16 T cell receptor beta chains were all read from a single sample in a study of T cell clones after liver transplantation. TCRdb's table, derived via immunoSEQ multiplex PCR, lists solely in-frame clones and lacks some. The table includes around 15,000 clones, 82% detected once. The sample here was CD8+ T cells from blood, taken approximately 43 months after liver transplant. These receptors were taken from a human patient who received a liver transplant. These T cells may partly come from the graft donor.

The chain employs TRBV2 and TRBJ2-2; D not certain. Germline-derived CDR1 and CDR2 are SNHLY and FYNNEI. The CDR3 has 13 residues. Trimming pared 8 bases from V and 1 base from J, leaving 8 bases between. CDR3 amino acids: CASFIENTGELFF. As DNA, the CDR3 is TGTGCCAGCTTTATAGAGAACACCGGGGAGCTGTTTTTT.

The rearrangement uses TRBV6-5 and TRBJ1-3; D is uncertain. CDR1 is MNHEY, CDR2 SVGAGI, per germline. The CDR3 contains 14 residues. V lost 2 bases, J lost 6 bases, and 11 bases lay in between. In DNA form, the CDR3 reads TGTGCCAGCAGTTACGAAGCGGGCTCAAACACCATATATTTT. This sequence encodes CASSYEAGSNTIYF.

This rearrangement joins TRBV5-4 to TRBJ2-1; 8 bases map to TRBD2. The CDR3 length is 15 residues. CDR1 and CDR2 from the germline V gene are SGHNT and YYREEE (reference sequence). V gave up 4 bases and J gave up 5 bases; unmatched junction bases: 8. This chain's CDR3 is CASSPLAGSDNEQFF. CDR3 nucleotide sequence: TGTGCCAGCAGCCCCTTAGCGGGGTCTGACAATGAGCAGTTCTTC.

J is TRBJ1-2 and V is TRBV5-5; possibly TRBD1 for D (5 bases). The CDR3 runs 14 residues. The V gene lost 6 bases and the J gene lost 5 bases, with 17 bases spanning the gap. The germline V gene encodes CDR1 SGHKS and CDR2 YYEKEE (reference sequence). The CDR3 bases are TGTGCCAGCACTGCGGCCCCCCGGACATATGGCTACACCTTC. Translated, it gives CASTAAPRTYGYTF.

The CDR3 DNA is TGCAGCGTTGAGGGACTAGCGGGGAGCTCCTACAATGAGCAGTTCTTC. Amino acids: CSVEGLAGSSYNEQFF. This sequence joins TRBV29-1 and TRBJ2-1; 13 bases align to TRBD2. The J segment lost 0 bases and the V segment lost 3 bases, leaving 2 bases of the junction unmatched. This CDR3 is built from 16 residues. Germline V gene sequence: CDR1 SQVTM, CDR2 ANQGSEA.

Note on this clone: A junction boundary mismatches the germline segment, possibly from a read error. V is TRBV29-1 and J is TRBJ2-7; D possibly uses TRBD1 or TRBD2 (6 bases each). Germline loops: CDR1 SQVTM, CDR2 ANQGSEA. This CDR3 comprises 11 residues. In nucleotides, the CDR3 is TGCAGCGTTGAAGATGGGGGGCAGGTCTCTTTC. It yields the protein CSVEDGGQVSF.

This clone was observed a single time. This chain links TRBV27 with TRBJ2-7, with TRBD1 matching 11 bases. The germline CDR1 and CDR2 sequences are MNHEY and SMNVEV (reference sequence). This CDR3 has 15 residues. V lost 5 bases to trimming and J lost 5 bases; unmatched junction nucleotides: 8. The chain's CDR3 is CASSNRDRGIHEQYF. The CDR3 DNA sequence: TGTGCCAGCAGTAACCGGGACAGGGGGATCCACGAGCAGTACTTC.

The chain carries TRBV18 and TRBJ2-1; D is uncertain. From germline, CDR1 is KGHSH and CDR2 LQKENI. Trimming pared 0 bases from V and 3 bases from J, leaving 3 bases between. The CDR3 sequence is 13 residues long. The CDR3 loop is CASSPPDYNEQFF. CDR3 DNA sequence: TGTGCCAGCTCACCACCGGACTACAATGAGCAGTTCTTC.

The CDR3 nucleotides are TGTGCCAGCAGTTTGGGCGGATCCGAGCAGTACTTC. Translating it yields CASSLGGSEQYF. V and J are TRBV28 and TRBJ2-7; D not resolved. Trimming took off 3 bases at V and 6 bases at J, with 9 bases between the two ends. The CDR3 is made up of 12 amino acids. CDR1 and CDR2 (germline): MDHEN, SYDVKM.

Concerning this clone itself: Its ends do not fully match the called genes, so a read error is possible. The gene calls are TRBV5-6 and TRBJ1-1; D ambiguous. The CDR3 consists of 15 residues. Germline V gene lookup returns CDR1 SGHDT and CDR2 YYEEEE. The CDR3, as DNA: TGTGCTAGCATGAAGGCGGGAGGTGGGAACACTGAAGCTTTCTTT. Its translation: CASMKAGGGNTEAFF.

The V and J genes are TRBV14 and TRBJ2-7, with unresolved D. The V end lost 4 bases, the J end lost 3 bases, and 13 bases lay between the germline ends. Germline assignment: CDR1 SGHDN and CDR2 FVKESK. CDR3 length: 14 residues. CDR3 region: CASSRETDGYEQYF. CDR3 nucleotide sequence: TGTGCCAGCAGCCGAGAAACGGATGGCTACGAGCAGTACTTC.

The chain joins TRBV7-6 to TRBJ2-7; 7 bases are shared with TRBD1. In germline, CDR1 is SGHVS, CDR2 FNYEAQ. CDR3 length equals 14 residues. J was trimmed by 2 bases and V by 5 bases; bases with no gene match: 6. Here the CDR3 reads CASSHDRVPYEQYF. For the CDR3, the DNA is TGTGCCAGCAGCCACGACAGGGTTCCCTACGAGCAGTACTTC.

The chain combines TRBV5-5 with TRBJ1-1, with 7 bases identical to TRBD1. Germline loops: CDR1 SGHKS, CDR2 YYEKEE (reference sequence). V shed 4 bases, J shed 8 bases, and the junction held 8 bases outside the gene matches. The CDR3 length is 13 residues. The CDR3 DNA follows: TGTGCCAGCAGCAAAACGCAGGGGGAGGAAGCTTTCTTT. Protein sequence: CASSKTQGEEAFF.

The gene calls are TRBV29-1 and TRBJ2-3; D ambiguous. The V end lost 6 bases, the J end lost 5 bases, and 6 bases lay between the germline ends. The germline gives CDR1 SQVTM, CDR2 ANQGSEA. The CDR3 runs to 10 residues. The chain's CDR3 is CSVVEDTQYF. The CDR3 DNA reads TGCAGCGTGGTTGAAGATACGCAGTATTTT.

The V call is TRBV7-3, the J call TRBJ2-3; TRBD2 aligns across 9 bases. The trim removed 4 bases at V and 2 bases at J, leaving 4 bases unmatched. CDR1 SGHTA and CDR2 FQGTGA come from the germline V gene. The CDR3 length is 15 residues. CDR3 DNA: TGTGCCAGCAGCTCCCTAGCGGGGCTCACAGATACGCAGTATTTT. This encodes CASSSLAGLTDTQYF.

This chain connects TRBV30 to TRBJ2-3; 10 bases are a match to TRBD2. The germline gives CDR1 GTSNPN, CDR2 SVGIG (reference sequence). The CDR3 is 15 amino acids. Trimming took 3 bases from V and 4 from J; bases not matched to a gene: 7. This CDR3 reads CAWSEAGGGPDTQYF. In DNA, the CDR3 is TGTGCCTGGAGCGAAGCGGGAGGGGGTCCAGATACGCAGTATTTT.